This TCR beta chain derives from a study of T cells in Graves' hyperthyroidism and ophthalmopathy. RNA transcripts yielded amplified TCR beta CDR3 regions. HTBI primers were used for first-round RT-PCR of the TCR CDR3. TCRdb re-called the multiplex PCR reads with MiXCR, one entry per CDR3 protein. The data hold about 59,000 distinct CDR3 sequences, with around 50% observed a single time. This clonotype was seen once. V lost 7 bases to trimming and J lost 3 bases; unmatched junction nucleotides: 11. The CDR3 has 16 amino acids. Germline loops: CDR1 PRHDT, CDR2 FYEKMQ (reference sequence). Pregnant or lactating patients were excluded, as were those with uncontrolled infection or other autoimmune disease.

The V gene is TRBV13, the J gene TRBJ2-3; 9 bases are a match to TRBD2. The source material was blood. This TCR came from an older woman with Graves' ophthalmopathy. CDR3 DNA: TGTGCCAGCAAGGGTTTTGCTAGCGGGGATACAGATACGCAGTATTTT. Translated, it gives CASKGFASGDTDTQYF. Variable domain in full (rest from reference TRBV13 and TRBJ2-3): AAGVIQSPRHLIKEKRETATLKCYPIPRHDTVYWYQQGPGQDPQFLISFYEKMQSDKGSIPDRFSAQQFSDYHSELNMSSLELGDSALYFCASKGFASGDTDTQYFGPGTRLTVL.